The 32 T cell receptor beta chains reported below all come from one sample, sequenced in a study of radiation and T cells in renal cell carcinoma. Time point here: blood 2 weeks post-SBRT. Specified treatment: 15 Gy SBRT to primary tumor, nephrectomy 4 weeks later. The method was immunoSEQ multiplex PCR; TCRdb's version includes in-frame clones alone and lacks a portion of them. The sample includes more than 150,000 clones, about 87% of them seen just once. The source was blood, collected from a patient whose treatment included radiotherapy and nephrectomy. These receptors all stem from a woman aged 50 to 60 with renal cell carcinoma.

The chain uses TRBV5-6 and TRBJ2-7; D ambiguous. CDR3 length: 14 amino acids. Trimming shortened V by 0 bases and J by 3 bases, and 10 bases separated the two germline ends. From germline, CDR1 is SGHDT and CDR2 YYEEEE. DNA of the CDR3: TGTGCCAGCAGCTTGGGCCGTACACTCTACGAGCAGTACTTC. It specifies CASSLGRTLYEQYF.

CDR3 bases: TGCGCCAGCAGCAATCGTGGGGGATTGAACTACACCTTC. It codes for CASSNRGGLNYTF. V is TRBV5-1 and J is TRBJ1-2; possible D gene TRBD1, 5 bases. CDR1 is SGHRS, CDR2 YFSETQ, per germline. The CDR3 length is 13 residues. Trimming shortened V by 4 bases and J by 10 bases, and 17 bases separated the two germline ends.

Notes on this clone: Distinct nucleotide sequences in the sample also encode this CDR3. V gene TRBV6-1 combines with J gene TRBJ1-2, with D unclear. Germline assignment: CDR1 MNHNS and CDR2 SASEGT. With 1 base removed from V and 6 bases from J, the gap between germline ends came to 6 bases. The CDR3 runs to 12 residues. The CDR3 loop is CASSEVGDGYTF. Here the CDR3 DNA reads TGTGCCAGCAGTGAAGTTGGGGATGGCTACACCTTC.

DNA for the CDR3: TGTGCCAATCGGACGTATTCCTACGAGCAGTACTTC. Its protein product is CANRTYSYEQYF. This chain uses TRBV2 with TRBJ2-7; D gene ambiguous. Deletions cut 10 bases from V and 1 base from J, with 11 bases between. This CDR3 contains 12 residues. Germline V gene lookup returns CDR1 SNHLY and CDR2 FYNNEI.

A few counts support this clone. The genes are TRBV6-5 and TRBJ2-1; 10 bases match TRBD1. CDR3 length: 14 residues. Germline CDR1 reads MNHEY; CDR2 reads SVGAGI. The V and J ends lost 6 bases and 4 bases, in that order; junction bases with no gene match: 3. CDR3 nucleotide sequence: TGTGCCAGCAGCGGGACAGGGGTGTACAATGAGCAGTTCTTC. This translates into CASSGTGVYNEQFF.

The chain combines TRBV28 with TRBJ2-3, with 12 bases identical to TRBD2. CDR3 size: 16 residues. Trimming removed 6 bases from V and 5 bases from J; junction bases left unmatched: 9. Per the germline V gene, CDR1 is MDHEN and CDR2 is SYDVKM. The CDR3 bases are TGTGCCAGCAGAACGACTAGCGGGGGTCTGAGAGATACGCAGTATTTT. It specifies CASRTTSGGLRDTQYF. The full variable domain, in which reference TRBV28 and TRBJ2-3 provide the parts outside the CDR3, is DVKVTQSSRYLVKRTGEKVFLECVQDMDHENMFWYRQDPGLGLRLIYFSYDVKMKEKGDIPEGYSVSREKKERFSLILESASTNQTSMYLCASRTTSGGLRDTQYFGPGTRLTVL.

The genes are TRBV23-1 and TRBJ1-3; 7 nucleotides agree with TRBD1. TRBV23-1 is reported as an ORF; its role is uncertain. V was pared by 2 bases and J by 0 bases, with 7 bases of the junction left unmatched. CDR3 length equals 17 residues. DNA of the CDR3: TGCGCCAGCAGTCAAACCACAGGGGCCCACTCTGGAAACACCATATATTTT. This codes for CASSQTTGAHSGNTIYF.

The rearrangement uses TRBV19 and TRBJ2-7; a weak D match, TRBD1 (7 bases). CDR3 length: 15 amino acids. Germline V gene data show CDR1 as LNHDA and CDR2 as SQIVND (reference sequence). Between the trimmed V and J ends, which lost 4 bases and 5 bases, there was a span of 18 bases. CDR3 DNA: TGTGCCAGTAGTACCCGGGGACAGCCGGGAGACGAGCAGTACTTC. Residues: CASSTRGQPGDEQYF. The variable domain in full, with the rest retrieved from reference TRBV19 and TRBJ2-7, is DGGITQSPKYLFRKEGQNVTLSCEQNLNHDAMYWYRQDPGQGLRLIYYSQIVNDFQKGDIAEGYSVSREKKESFPLTVTSAQKNPTAFYLCASSTRGQPGDEQYFGPGTRLTVT.

V and J are TRBV10-1 and TRBJ1-1; perhaps TRBD1 as D (5 bases). There are 14 residues in the CDR3. Germline V gene data show CDR1 as WNHNN and CDR2 as SYGVQD (reference sequence). Deletions cut 3 bases from V and 11 bases from J, with 19 bases between. CDR3 protein: CASSEGLRGGLAFF. CDR3 nucleotide sequence: TGCGCCAGCAGTGAAGGGCTGCGGGGGGGGTTGGCTTTCTTT.

The rearrangement uses TRBV9 and TRBJ1-2, with 7 positions matching TRBD1. CDR1 and CDR2 (germline): SGDLS, YYNGEE. CDR3 size: 13 residues. Trimming at V came to 10 bases and at J to 8 bases, leaving 14 bases not matched to a gene. The CDR3, as DNA: TGTGCCTCCCGAACAGGGGTGGTCGGCGGCTACACCTTC. Its translation: CASRTGVVGGYTF. Filled out from reference TRBV9 and TRBJ1-2, the complete variable domain reads DSGVTQTPKHLITATGQRVTLRCSPRSGDLSVYWYQQSLDQGLQFLIQYYNGEERAKGNILERFSAQQFPDLHSELNLSSLELGDSALYFCASRTGVVGGYTFGSGTRLTVV.

The V call is TRBV7-2, the J call TRBJ2-5, with TRBD1 identical over 7 bases. CDR1 is SGHTA, CDR2 FQGNSA, per germline. V was pared by 4 bases and J by 2 bases, with 4 bases of the junction left unmatched. The CDR3 runs to 14 residues. This chain's CDR3 is CASSSHRGQETQYF. The CDR3 nucleotides are TGTGCCAGCAGCTCCCACAGGGGACAAGAGACCCAGTACTTC.

The chain has TRBV14 and TRBJ2-5; D might be TRBD1 (6 bases). V was trimmed by 0 bases and J by 0 bases, leaving 17 bases between them. CDR1 and CDR2 from the germline V gene are SGHDN and FVKESK. CDR3 size: 18 residues. This chain's CDR3 is CASSQEWGHGSYQETQYF. The CDR3 bases are TGTGCCAGCAGCCAAGAATGGGGACACGGATCGTACCAAGAGACCCAGTACTTC.

This clone was recorded a few times. CDR3 DNA: TGTGCCGGACGGACAGGGTTTAACACTGAAGCTTTCTTT. Translating it yields CAGRTGFNTEAFF. The chain joins TRBV6-1 to TRBJ1-1, with 8 bases fitting TRBD1. V lost 11 bases to trimming and J lost 2 bases; unmatched junction nucleotides: 7. The CDR3 is 13 amino acids. The germline CDR1 and CDR2 sequences are MNHNS and SASEGT.

V and J are TRBV11-2 and TRBJ2-2; TRBD2 matches 8 bases. Germline CDR1 is SGHAT and CDR2 is FQNNGV. CDR3 length equals 19 residues. The V segment lost 2 bases and the J segment 4 bases; nucleotides outside the gene matches: 15. The CDR3 DNA follows: TGTGCCAGCAGCTTATACCACCCGCTCTTACGGGGGGGCACCGGGGAGCTGTTTTTT. It is translated as CASSLYHPLLRGGTGELFF.

This sequence joins TRBV29-1 and TRBJ1-2; D gene uncertain. This CDR3 is 13 amino acids long. V lost 0 bases, J lost 8 bases, and 13 bases lay in between. The V gene's germline CDR1 is SQVTM and CDR2 ANQGSEA. The CDR3 protein is CSVEDVWERGYTF. CDR3 DNA sequence: TGCAGCGTTGAAGATGTCTGGGAACGAGGCTACACCTTC.

The chain uses TRBV2 and TRBJ1-2; D might be TRBD1 (5 bases). Germline V lookup: CDR1 SNHLY, CDR2 FYNNEI. Trimming removed 1 base from V and 3 bases from J, with 12 bases in between. This CDR3 has 15 residues. In DNA form, the CDR3 reads TGTGCCAGCAGTGAAGTCAAGAGACAGTACTATGGCTACACCTTC. Translating it yields CASSEVKRQYYGYTF.

The CDR3 loop reads CASSLPDRTSGNTIYF. CDR3 DNA sequence: TGTGCCAGTAGTCTTCCGGACAGGACCTCTGGAAACACCATATATTTT. This rearrangement joins TRBV19 to TRBJ1-3; 7 nucleotides align to TRBD1. The CDR3 totals 16 residues. J gave up 0 bases and V 5 bases, and 7 bases lay outside the gene matches. The germline V gene has CDR1 LNHDA and CDR2 SQIVND (reference sequence).

This clone was counted once. V and J are TRBV4-1 and TRBJ1-1; D uncertain. The germline V gene encodes CDR1 MGHRA and CDR2 YSYEKL. This CDR3 contains 13 residues. Trimming pared 4 bases from V and 10 bases from J, leaving 16 bases between. DNA of the CDR3: TGCGCCAGCAGCCCTCTGGGCCCCCGGGCAGCTTTCTTT. Protein: CASSPLGPRAAFF.

This clone was seen repeatedly, ten times or more. V is TRBV9 and J is TRBJ1-1; D is undetermined. V lost 0 bases, J lost 9 bases, and 18 bases lay in between. Germline CDR1 is SGDLS and CDR2 is YYNGEE. This CDR3 is built from 15 residues. The CDR3 reads CASSVEDGSYTKAFF. The CDR3 coding sequence is TGTGCCAGCAGCGTAGAGGACGGTTCATACACAAAAGCTTTCTTT.

This chain joins TRBV2 and TRBJ1-1; D is unresolved. The germline V gene encodes CDR1 SNHLY and CDR2 FYNNEI. Trimming shortened V by 6 bases and J by 5 bases, and 13 bases separated the two germline ends. The CDR3 runs to 13 residues. CDR3 DNA sequence: TGTGCCAGCAGCGGGAGCTGGATGACTGAAGCTTTCTTT. Protein: CASSGSWMTEAFF.

The CDR3 DNA reads TGTGCCAGCAAGGAGGGCCGGGCGAGCACAGATACGCAGTATTTT. Amino acids: CASKEGRASTDTQYF. The chain combines TRBV19 with TRBJ2-3; weak D call: TRBD2 (6 bases). Germline-derived CDR1 and CDR2 are LNHDA and SQIVND (reference sequence). Deletions cut 9 bases from V and 0 bases from J, with 16 bases between. This CDR3 has 15 residues.

The J gene is TRBJ2-7, the V gene TRBV7-3; D is possibly TRBD2 (5 bases). The CDR3 has 15 amino acids. Trimming took off 4 bases at V and 3 bases at J, with 16 bases between the two ends. CDR1 is SGHTA and CDR2 is FQGTGA in the germline V gene. The CDR3 spells CASSSNFGLGYEQYF. The CDR3 DNA follows: TGTGCCAGCAGCTCAAACTTCGGACTGGGCTACGAGCAGTACTTC.

The J gene is TRBJ2-1, the V gene TRBV5-1; possibly TRBD1 or TRBD2 for D (5 bases each). V lost 1 base and J 5 bases, leaving 13 bases between the germline ends. Looked up from germline, CDR1 is SGHRS and CDR2 is YFSETQ. This CDR3 comprises 15 residues. The CDR3 region is CASSLRQGDDNEQFF. The CDR3 DNA sequence: TGCGCCAGCAGCTTGAGGCAGGGAGACGACAATGAGCAGTTCTTC. The full variable domain, with the rest looked up from reference TRBV5-1 and TRBJ2-1, is KAGVTQTPRYLIKTRGQQVTLSCSPISGHRSVSWYQQTPGQGLQFLFEYFSETQRNKGNFPGRFSGRQFSNSRSEMNVSTLELGDSALYLCASSLRQGDDNEQFFGPGTRLTVL.

J is TRBJ2-2 and V is TRBV11-2, with 12 positions matching TRBD2. The CDR3 has 19 amino acids. The trim removed 1 base at V and 4 bases at J, leaving 10 bases unmatched. CDR1 and CDR2 (germline): SGHAT, FQNNGV. Here the CDR3 DNA reads TGTGCCAGCAGCTTAGTACCTAGGACTAGCGGGGCCAGCACCGGGGAGCTGTTTTTT. It is translated as CASSLVPRTSGASTGELFF.

The chain is built from TRBV6-5 and TRBJ1-5; 10 bases line up with TRBD1. From germline, CDR1 is MNHEY and CDR2 SVGAGI. The CDR3 contains 15 residues. Losses at the gene ends were 5 bases for V and 6 bases for J; bases not matched to a gene: 7. Written as DNA, the CDR3 is TGTGCCAGCAGTCCAGATTGGACAGGGGGTCAGCCCCAGCATTTT. Amino acids: CASSPDWTGGQPQHF.

This chain's CDR3 is CASSGVGQNEQFF. The DNA of the CDR3 is TGTGCCAGCAGTGGTGTGGGCCAAAATGAGCAGTTCTTC. The chain employs TRBV6-1 and TRBJ2-1; D gene uncertain. The CDR3 runs to 13 residues. CDR1 is MNHNS, CDR2 SASEGT, per germline. Trimming shortened V by 4 bases and J by 7 bases, and 11 bases separated the two germline ends.

The chain uses TRBV6-5 and TRBJ1-2, with 9 bases that match TRBD1. This CDR3 has 14 residues. Germline-derived CDR1 and CDR2 are MNHEY and SVGAGI. V trimming: 1 base; J trimming: 7 bases; junction bases outside the gene matches: 4. CDR3 nucleotides: TGTGCCAGCAGTTACTTCCAGACAGGGGGTGGCTACACCTTC. Encoded protein: CASSYFQTGGGYTF.

This chain links TRBV6-5 with TRBJ1-2; TRBD1 matches 7 bases. The CDR3 is 13 residues long. Per germline, CDR1 MNHEY and CDR2 SVGAGI. With V trimmed by 6 bases and J by 7 bases, 8 bases remained unmatched. The CDR3 bases are TGTGCCAGCAGACCGACAGGGCTGGCTGGCTACACCTTC. Protein sequence: CASRPTGLAGYTF.

The V call is TRBV19, the J call TRBJ1-5, with 11 positions matching TRBD1. Per the germline V gene, CDR1 is LNHDA and CDR2 is SQIVND (reference sequence). Trimming took 4 bases from V and 0 from J; bases not matched to a gene: 14. The CDR3 runs to 20 residues. The CDR3 bases are TGTGCCAGTAGTACGGGAAGAGGACAGGGGGCTCCATATAGCAATCAGCCCCAGCATTTT. Residues: CASSTGRGQGAPYSNQPQHF.

The V gene is TRBV6-5, the J gene TRBJ1-5; D is undetermined. The CDR3 loop spans 13 amino acids. V lost 5 bases to trimming and J lost 4 bases, with 9 bases between them. Germline lookup yields CDR1 MNHEY and CDR2 SVGAGI. CDR3 nucleotides: TGTGCCAGCAGTGGGCCCTTTAATCAGCCCCAGCATTTT. Encoded protein: CASSGPFNQPQHF.

Written as DNA, the CDR3 is TGCGCCAGCAGCTTGTTGGCTAGCGGGGCAGAGACCCAGTACTTC. This encodes CASSLLASGAETQYF. The chain recombines TRBV5-1 with TRBJ2-5, with 9 bases matching TRBD2. Germline CDR1 reads SGHRS; CDR2 reads YFSETQ. This CDR3 is built from 15 residues. The J segment lost 4 bases and the V segment lost 1 base, leaving 5 bases of the junction unmatched.

The chain is built from TRBV6-5 and TRBJ2-5, with 9 nucleotides matching TRBD1. Germline CDR1 reads MNHEY; CDR2 reads SVGAGI. V was pared by 5 bases and J by 6 bases, with 4 bases of the junction left unmatched. This CDR3 comprises 13 residues. Here the CDR3 reads CASSRTGVKTQYF. The CDR3 bases are TGTGCCAGCAGTAGGACAGGGGTTAAGACCCAGTACTTC.